One T cell receptor beta chain is described in this entry. Its antigen remains unknown. At survey level, the immunoSEQ assay was run in its v3.0 version. Clones were read by immunoSEQ multiplex PCR, and TCRdb kept only the in-frame ones, dropping some. The sample includes around 12,000 clones, 65% to 85% of them seen just once. The data were obtained in a study of long-term antiretroviral therapy in people with HIV. Germline V gene lookup returns CDR1 LNHDA and CDR2 SQIVND (reference sequence). The CDR3 covers 16 residues. The ends lost 2 bases at V and 5 bases at J; junction bases unmatched: 10. Overall study findings and caveats: At every time point, clones expanded before ART dominated the repertoire. Despite increasing after ART, diversity remained lower than that of transplant donor controls.

The origin of this receptor is a woman between 40 and 55 years old with HIV. Specimen: unsorted PBMCs, collected 0.8 years before starting antiretroviral therapy. V is TRBV19 and J is TRBJ2-7, with TRBD1 matching 9 bases. The DNA for the CDR3 is TGTGCCAGTAGTATATCGTTCTGGGGACAGGGCGACGAGCAGTACTTC. Translating it yields CASSISFWGQGDEQYF.